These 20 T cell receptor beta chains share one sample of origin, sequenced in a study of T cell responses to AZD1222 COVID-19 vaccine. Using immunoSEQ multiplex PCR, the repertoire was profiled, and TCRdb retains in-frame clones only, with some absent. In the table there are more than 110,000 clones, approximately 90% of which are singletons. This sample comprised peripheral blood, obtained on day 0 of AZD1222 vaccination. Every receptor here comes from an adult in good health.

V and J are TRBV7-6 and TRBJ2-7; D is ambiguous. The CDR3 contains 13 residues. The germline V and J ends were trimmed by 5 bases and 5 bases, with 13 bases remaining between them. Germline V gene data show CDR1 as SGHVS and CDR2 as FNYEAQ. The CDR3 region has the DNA TGTGCCAGCAGCCGGAAGGGTCCCCACGAGCAGTACTTC. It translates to CASSRKGPHEQYF. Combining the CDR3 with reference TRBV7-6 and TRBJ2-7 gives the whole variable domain GAGVSQSPRYKVTKRGQDVALRCDPISGHVSLYWYRQALGQGPEFLTYFNYEAQQDKSGLPNDRFSAERPEGSISTLTIQRTEQRDSAMYRCASSRKGPHEQYFGPGTRLTVT.

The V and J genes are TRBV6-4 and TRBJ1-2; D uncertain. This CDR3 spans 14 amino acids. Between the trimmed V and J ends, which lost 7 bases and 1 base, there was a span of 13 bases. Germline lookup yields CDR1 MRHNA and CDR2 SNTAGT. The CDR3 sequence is CASKGSLNNYGYTF. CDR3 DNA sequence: TGTGCCAGCAAGGGTTCCCTGAATAACTATGGCTACACCTTC.

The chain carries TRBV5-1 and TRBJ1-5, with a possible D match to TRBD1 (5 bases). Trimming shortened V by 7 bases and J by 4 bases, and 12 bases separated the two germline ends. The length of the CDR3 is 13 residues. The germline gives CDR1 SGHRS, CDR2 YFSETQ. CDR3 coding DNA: TGCGCCAGCCGGGGGAGCCAGAATCAGCCCCAGCATTTT. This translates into CASRGSQNQPQHF.

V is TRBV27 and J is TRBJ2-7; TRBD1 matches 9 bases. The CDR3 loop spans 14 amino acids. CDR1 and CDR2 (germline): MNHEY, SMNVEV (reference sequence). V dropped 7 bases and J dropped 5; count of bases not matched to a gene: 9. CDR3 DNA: TGTGCCAGCAAGGCGAGGGACAGGGTACACGAGCAGTACTTC. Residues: CASKARDRVHEQYF.

The CDR3 sequence is CASSQDGERETEAFF. The CDR3 nucleotides are TGCGCCAGCAGCCAAGACGGGGAGCGGGAAACTGAAGCTTTCTTT. V usage is TRBV4-3 and J usage is TRBJ1-1; D remains ambiguous. Trimming shortened V by 0 bases and J by 5 bases, and 13 bases separated the two germline ends. The CDR3 length is 15 residues. Per the germline V gene, CDR1 is LGHNA and CDR2 is YSLEER.

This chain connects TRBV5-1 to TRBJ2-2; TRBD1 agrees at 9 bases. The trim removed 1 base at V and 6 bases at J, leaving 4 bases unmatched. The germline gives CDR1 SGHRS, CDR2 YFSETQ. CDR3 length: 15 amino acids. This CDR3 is CASSLRQGVPGELFF. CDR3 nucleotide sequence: TGCGCCAGCAGCTTGAGACAGGGGGTACCCGGGGAGCTGTTTTTT.

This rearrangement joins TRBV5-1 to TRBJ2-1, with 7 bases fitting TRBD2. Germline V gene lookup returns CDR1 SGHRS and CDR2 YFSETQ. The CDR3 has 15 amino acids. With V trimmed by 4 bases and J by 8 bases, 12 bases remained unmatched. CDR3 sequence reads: CASSRGREPSYEQFF. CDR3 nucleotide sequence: TGCGCCAGCAGCCGCGGGCGGGAGCCTTCATATGAGCAGTTCTTC.

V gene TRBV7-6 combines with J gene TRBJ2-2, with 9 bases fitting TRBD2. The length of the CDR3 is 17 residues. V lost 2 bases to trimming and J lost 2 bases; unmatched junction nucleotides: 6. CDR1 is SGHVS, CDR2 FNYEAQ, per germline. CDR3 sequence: CASSLTTSGRNTGELFF. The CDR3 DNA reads TGTGCCAGCAGCTTAACCACTAGCGGGCGTAACACCGGGGAGCTGTTTTTT.

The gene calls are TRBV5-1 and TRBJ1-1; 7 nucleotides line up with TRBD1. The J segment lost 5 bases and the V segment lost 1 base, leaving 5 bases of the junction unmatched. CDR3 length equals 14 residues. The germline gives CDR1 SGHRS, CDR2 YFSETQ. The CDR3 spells CASSLTQGLTEAFF. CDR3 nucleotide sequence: TGCGCCAGCAGCTTGACACAGGGGTTGACTGAAGCTTTCTTT.

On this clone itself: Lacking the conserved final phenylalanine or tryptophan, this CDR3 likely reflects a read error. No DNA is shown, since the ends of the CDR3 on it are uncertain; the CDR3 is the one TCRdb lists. The CDR3 sequence: CASTGATKRGL. J is TRBJ1-4 and V is TRBV11-2. Germline V gene lookup returns CDR1 SGHAT and CDR2 FQNNGV. Termini included, the CDR3 measures 11 amino acids.

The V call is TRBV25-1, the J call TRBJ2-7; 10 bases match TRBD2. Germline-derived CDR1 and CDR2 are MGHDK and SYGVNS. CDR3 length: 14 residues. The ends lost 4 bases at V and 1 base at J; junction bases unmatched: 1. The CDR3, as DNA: TGTGCCAGCAGTGGGACTAGCGGTTCCTACGAGCAGTACTTC. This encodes CASSGTSGSYEQYF.

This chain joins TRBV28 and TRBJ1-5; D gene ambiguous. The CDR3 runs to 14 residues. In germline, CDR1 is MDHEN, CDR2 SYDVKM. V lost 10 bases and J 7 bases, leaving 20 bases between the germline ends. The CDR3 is CATTDPGRGQPQHF. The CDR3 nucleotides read TGTGCCACAACAGACCCGGGGAGAGGGCAGCCCCAGCATTTT.

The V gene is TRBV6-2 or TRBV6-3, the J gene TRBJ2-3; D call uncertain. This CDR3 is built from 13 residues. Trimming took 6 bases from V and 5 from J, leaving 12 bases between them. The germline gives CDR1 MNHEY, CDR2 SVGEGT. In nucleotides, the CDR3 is TGTGCCAGCAGCCAGGTGGTAGGAGATACGCAGTATTTT. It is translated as CASSQVVGDTQYF.

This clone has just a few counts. The CDR3 sequence is CASSRRTGNTDTQYF. The CDR3 DNA follows: TGTGCCAGCAGCCGCCGGACAGGCAACACAGATACGCAGTATTTT. The chain links TRBV5-6 to TRBJ2-3, with 7 bases lining up with TRBD1. The trim removed 4 bases at V and 2 bases at J, leaving 7 bases unmatched. The CDR3 loop spans 15 amino acids. Germline-derived CDR1 and CDR2 are SGHDT and YYEEEE.

The CDR3, as DNA: TGTGCCAGCAGCACGTACGAGCAGTACTTC. It yields the protein CASSTYEQYF. V is TRBV6-5 and J is TRBJ2-7, with no clear D. The V gene lost 6 bases and the J gene lost 4 bases, with 4 bases spanning the gap. From germline, CDR1 is MNHEY and CDR2 SVGAGI. CDR3 length equals 10 residues.

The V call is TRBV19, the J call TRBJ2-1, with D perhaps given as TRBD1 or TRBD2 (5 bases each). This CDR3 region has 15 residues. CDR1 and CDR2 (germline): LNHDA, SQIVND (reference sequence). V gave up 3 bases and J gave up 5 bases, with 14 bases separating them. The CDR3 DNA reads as TGTGCCAGTAGTATTGCCGAGAGAGGGGACAATGAGCAGTTCTTC. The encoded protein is CASSIAERGDNEQFF. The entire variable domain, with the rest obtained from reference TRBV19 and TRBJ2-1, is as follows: DGGITQSPKYLFRKEGQNVTLSCEQNLNHDAMYWYRQDPGQGLRLIYYSQIVNDFQKGDIAEGYSVSREKKESFPLTVTSAQKNPTAFYLCASSIAERGDNEQFFGPGTRLTVL.

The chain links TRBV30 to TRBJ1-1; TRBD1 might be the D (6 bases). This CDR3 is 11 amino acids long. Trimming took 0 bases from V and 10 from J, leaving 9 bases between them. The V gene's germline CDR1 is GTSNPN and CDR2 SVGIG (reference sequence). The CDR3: CAWSVLGGAFF. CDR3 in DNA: TGTGCCTGGAGTGTACTAGGGGGAGCTTTCTTT.

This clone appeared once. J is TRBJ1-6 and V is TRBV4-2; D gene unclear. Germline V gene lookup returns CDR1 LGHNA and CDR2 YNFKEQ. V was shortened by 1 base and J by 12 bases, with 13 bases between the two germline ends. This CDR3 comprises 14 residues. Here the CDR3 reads CASSQVETLRPLHF. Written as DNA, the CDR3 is TGTGCCAGCAGCCAAGTCGAGACCCTTAGACCCCTCCACTTT.

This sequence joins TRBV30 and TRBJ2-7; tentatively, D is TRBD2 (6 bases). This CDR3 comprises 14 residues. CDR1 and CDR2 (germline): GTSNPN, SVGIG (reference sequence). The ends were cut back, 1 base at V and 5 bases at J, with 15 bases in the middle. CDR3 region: CAWSGWRGADEQYF. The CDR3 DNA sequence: TGTGCCTGGAGTGGGTGGCGGGGAGCGGACGAGCAGTACTTC.

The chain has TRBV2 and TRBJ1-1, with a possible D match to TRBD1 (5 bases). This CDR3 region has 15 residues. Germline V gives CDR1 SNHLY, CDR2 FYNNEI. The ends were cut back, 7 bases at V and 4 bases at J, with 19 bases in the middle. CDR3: CASTRLGGGSTEAFF. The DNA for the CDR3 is TGTGCCAGCACCCGATTGGGGGGAGGGAGCACTGAAGCTTTCTTT.